This T cell receptor (beta chain) appears in the sequencing data of a study of T cells expressing NK-cell markers. Study background: According to the study, TCR beta repertoires originated from sorted CD3+CD56+NKG2C+, CD3+CD56+NKG2C- and CD3+CD56-NKG2C+ T cells. The authors sequenced eight donors, of whom seven were HCMV-seropositive and one was seronegative.

For TCR beta, cDNA was produced by 5'RACE template switching with UMIs. TCRdb re-called the 5' RACE reads and gives one entry per CDR3 protein, without DNA. The sample has about 150,000 distinct CDR3 sequences, and its top ten clones hold around 37%. The CDR3 has 12 residues. Germline CDR1 reads DFQATT; CDR2 reads SNEGSKA (reference sequence). Material: blood T cells: a sorted CD56 or NKG2C T cell subset, CD4+ or CD8+ T cells, or bulk PBMC T cells (not recorded which). The clonotype comes from a woman aged 50 to 60 in good health. The V gene is TRBV20-1, the J gene TRBJ1-1; TCRdb's D call, TRBD1, is unchecked because there is no DNA. Here the CDR3 reads CSPTGMNTEAFF.